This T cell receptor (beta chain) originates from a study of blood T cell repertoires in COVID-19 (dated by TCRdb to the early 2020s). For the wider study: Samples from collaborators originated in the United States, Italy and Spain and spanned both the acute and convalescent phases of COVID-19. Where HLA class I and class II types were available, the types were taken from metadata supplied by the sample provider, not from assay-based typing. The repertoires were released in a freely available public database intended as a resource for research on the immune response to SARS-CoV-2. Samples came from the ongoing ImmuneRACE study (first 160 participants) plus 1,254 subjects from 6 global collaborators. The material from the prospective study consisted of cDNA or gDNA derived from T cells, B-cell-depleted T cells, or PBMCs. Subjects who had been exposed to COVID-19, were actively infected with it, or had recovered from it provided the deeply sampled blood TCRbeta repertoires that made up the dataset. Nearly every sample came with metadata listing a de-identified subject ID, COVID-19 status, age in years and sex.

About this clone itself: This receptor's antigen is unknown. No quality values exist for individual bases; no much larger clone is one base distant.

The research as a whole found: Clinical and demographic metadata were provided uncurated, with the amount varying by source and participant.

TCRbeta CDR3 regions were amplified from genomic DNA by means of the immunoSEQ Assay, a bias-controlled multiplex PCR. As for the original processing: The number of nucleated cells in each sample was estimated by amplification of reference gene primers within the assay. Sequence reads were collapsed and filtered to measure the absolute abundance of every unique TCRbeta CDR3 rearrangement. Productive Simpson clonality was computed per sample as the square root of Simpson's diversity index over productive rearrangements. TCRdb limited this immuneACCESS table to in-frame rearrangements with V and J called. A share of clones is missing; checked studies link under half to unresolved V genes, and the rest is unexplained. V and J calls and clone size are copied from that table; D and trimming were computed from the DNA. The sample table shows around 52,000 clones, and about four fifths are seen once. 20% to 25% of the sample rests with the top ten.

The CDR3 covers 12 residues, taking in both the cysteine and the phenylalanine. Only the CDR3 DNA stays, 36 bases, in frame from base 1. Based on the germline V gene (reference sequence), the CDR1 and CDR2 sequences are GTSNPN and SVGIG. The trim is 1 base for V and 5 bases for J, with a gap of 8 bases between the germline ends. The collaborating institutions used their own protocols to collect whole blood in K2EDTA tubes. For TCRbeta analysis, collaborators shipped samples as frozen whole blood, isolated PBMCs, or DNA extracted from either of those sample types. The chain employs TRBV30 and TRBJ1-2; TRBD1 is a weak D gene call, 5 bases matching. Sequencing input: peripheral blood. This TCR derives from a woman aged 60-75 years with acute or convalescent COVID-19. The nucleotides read TGTGCCTGGAGTGGACAGATTTATGGCTACACCTTC. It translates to CAWSGQIYGYTF.